This TCR beta chain was captured by sequencing in a study of chemoradiotherapy in HPV16-positive cancers (dated by TCRdb to the early 2020s). Some background on the complete study: Candidate HPV-specific T-cell clones and common TCR motifs were defined through functional T-cell assays on cells from two HPV16-positive patients. The study asked whether T-cell immunity against the HPV oncoproteins E6 and E7 changes during chemoradiotherapy and whether it affects survival. TCR repertoires from under 90 patients with HPV-related cancers were then used to track the candidate HPV-specific TCRs and motifs.

V drops 5 bases and J drops 11 bases, leaving 19 bases in between. The CDR3 measures 14 amino acids from cysteine to phenylalanine. Only the CDR3 DNA stays, 42 bases, in frame from base 1. From a lookup of the germline V gene, CDR1 and CDR2 are SGHVS and FQNEAQ. Repertoires were sampled multiple times during chemoradiotherapy, which allowed clonal expansion in the tumor microenvironment to be followed. As concerns this clone: No antigen is known for it. No base-level quality is on record; no much larger clone is a single base apart.

Library generation was performed with the immunoSEQ multiplex PCR assay. The immuneACCESS repertoire file appears here via TCRdb, limited to in-frame rearrangements. These files lack a portion of the clones; in checked studies, under half of the deficit traces to unresolved V genes, and the cause of the others is not known. In this sample the table shows approximately 15,000 clones, roughly 80% of which occur a single time. The top ten constitute approximately 1.3% of the sample. Study-level results and caveats: The functional definition of HPV-specific T cells came from only a couple of HPV16-positive patients, and the survival association was reported for HPV16-positive patients. Among HPV16-positive patients, expansion of HPV-responsive T cells during chemoradiotherapy was associated with better recurrence-free survival. Expansion of candidate HPV-specific clones and E7-related TCR motifs was observed in the tumor microenvironment during treatment, whereas no such expansion was observed for non-HPV-specific T cells.

This receptor was identified in a human donor with HPV-associated anogenital cancer. The biological material was taken from a patient who underwent chemoradiotherapy. The chain is encoded by TRBV7-8 joined to TRBJ2-1; a weak D assignment points to TRBD1 (5 bases agree). The sequenced DNA: TGTGCCAGCAGCAGGGAACACGTTTACAGGAAGCAGTTCTTC. Translated, this is CASSREHVYRKQFF.